Included here is one T cell receptor (beta chain) sequence, with context. The source of the sample is a study of blood T cell repertoires in COVID-19. Turning to the study itself: T cells, B-cell-depleted T cells, or PBMCs provided the cDNA or gDNA that served as material.

Profiled with immunoSEQ multiplex PCR; TCRdb holds only in-frame clones, not every one. The data show about 380,000 clones, roughly 91% seen once. This study enrolled people aged about 18 to 95 from roughly 24 US geographic areas. This CDR3 contains 18 residues. The ends lost 2 bases at V and 2 bases at J; junction bases unmatched: 13. The germline V gene encodes CDR1 SGHRS and CDR2 YFSETQ. The source of this sequence is a woman between 18 and 30 years old who had recovered from COVID-19. Sequencing was performed on PBMCs or T cells enriched from blood (not recorded which). The chain employs TRBV5-1 and TRBJ2-3, with TRBD2 matching over 8 bases. CDR3 in amino acids: CASSLTYLGLVHTDTQYF. For the CDR3, the DNA is TGCGCCAGCAGCTTAACATACCTGGGACTAGTTCACACAGATACGCAGTATTTT.